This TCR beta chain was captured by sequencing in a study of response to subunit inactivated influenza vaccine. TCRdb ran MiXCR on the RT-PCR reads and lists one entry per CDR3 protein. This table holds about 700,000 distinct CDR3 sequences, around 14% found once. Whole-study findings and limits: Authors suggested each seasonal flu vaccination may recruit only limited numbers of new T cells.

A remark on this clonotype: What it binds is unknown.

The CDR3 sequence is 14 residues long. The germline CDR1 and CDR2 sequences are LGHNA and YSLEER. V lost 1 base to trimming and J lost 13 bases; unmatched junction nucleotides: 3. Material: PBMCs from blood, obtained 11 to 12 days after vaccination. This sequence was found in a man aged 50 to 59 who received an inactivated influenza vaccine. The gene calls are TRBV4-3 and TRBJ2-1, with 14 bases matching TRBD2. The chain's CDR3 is CASSQGLAGGLQFF. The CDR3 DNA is TGCGCCAGCAGCCAAGGACTAGCGGGGGGGCTCCAGTTCTTC.